This paragraph covers one T cell receptor beta chain sequence. What it recognizes is unknown. Repertoires were generated with immunoSEQ multiplex PCR, while TCRdb's copy carries only in-frame clones and drops some. The sample contains 99,000 or so clones, 91% of which appear only once. These data belong to a study of OX40 agonist ivuxolimab in advanced cancers. Study at large: At doses from 0.01 to 10 mg/kg, patients were given intravenous ivuxolimab every 2 weeks. About 40% of patients had received prior checkpoint inhibitor therapy.

V lost 4 bases to trimming and J lost 1 base, with 20 bases between them. CDR3 length equals 17 residues. Germline loops: CDR1 SGHNT, CDR2 YYREEE (reference sequence). Study-wide points: At 0.1 to 3.0 mg/kg and by week 6, clonal expansion occurred in CD4+ and CD8+ blood T cells.

Anyone with autoimmune disease history or systemic immunosuppression was excluded. The J gene is TRBJ1-1, the V gene TRBV5-4, with D possibly TRBD1 on 5 matching bases. The clonotype originates from an adult with an advanced solid tumor such as melanoma, head and neck, liver or kidney cancer. The input for sequencing was CD4+ or CD8+ T cells sorted from blood, taken in a trial of the OX40 agonist ivuxolimab. Here the CDR3 DNA reads TGTGCCAGCAGCCCCAGCCCATTCAGGGACCCGAACACTGAAGCTTTCTTT. Translating it yields CASSPSPFRDPNTEAFF.